The rows below give T cell receptor beta chains drawn from one sample of a study of Ad26.COV2.S vaccination and SARS-CoV-2 variants. Libraries were prepared by immunoSEQ multiplex PCR; TCRdb keeps only in-frame clonotypes and omits some of them. Here the sample spans around 270,000 clones, roughly 85% being singletons. The specimen was peripheral blood, collected in a trial of Ad26.COV2.S vaccine versus placebo. These receptors originate from a person between 18 and 65 years old who received the Ad26.COV2.S COVID-19 vaccine or a placebo. CDR3s include the opening cysteine and the closing phenylalanine or tryptophan. Fields, in order: CDR3 protein, CDR3 DNA, clone size, V gene, J gene, D gene. A D gene is named only where the DNA matches it firmly. Rows give clone size only sometimes, using once, few, many, or a class for an expanded clone.

cdr3_aa: CASKRAGGPSSTDTQYF
cdr3_nt: TGCGCCAGCAAACGAGCGGGGGGGCCCTCTAGCACAGATACGCAGTATTTT
clone_size: -
v_call: TRBV4-1
j_call: TRBJ2-3
d_call: TRBD2

cdr3_aa: CASSFGGLASGELFF
cdr3_nt: TGTGCCAGCAGCTTTGGCGGACTAGCGTCCGGGGAGCTGTTTTTT
clone_size: -
v_call: TRBV5-5
j_call: TRBJ2-2
d_call: TRBD2

cdr3_aa: CASSLEGRGELFF
cdr3_nt: TGTGCCAGCAGTTTAGAGGGGAGAGGGGAGCTGTTTTTT
clone_size: -
v_call: TRBV27
j_call: TRBJ2-2
d_call: -

cdr3_aa: CASSSLGGEQYF
cdr3_nt: TGCGCCAGCAGCTCACTCGGAGGGGAGCAGTACTTC
clone_size: once
v_call: TRBV5-1
j_call: TRBJ2-7
d_call: -

cdr3_aa: CASSLWGENSPLHF
cdr3_nt: TGTGCCAGCAGCTTATGGGGGGAAAATTCACCCCTCCACTTT
clone_size: -
v_call: TRBV7-9
j_call: TRBJ1-6
d_call: -

cdr3_aa: CASGPEEETQYF
cdr3_nt: TGTGCTAGTGGTCCCGAGGAAGAGACCCAGTACTTC
clone_size: -
v_call: TRBV12-5
j_call: TRBJ2-5
d_call: -

cdr3_aa: CASSRVTDRNTIYF
cdr3_nt: TGTGCCAGCAGCCGTGTAACCGACAGAAACACCATATATTTT
clone_size: -
v_call: TRBV7-2
j_call: TRBJ1-3
d_call: -

cdr3_aa: CASSLEAAGVTDTQYF
cdr3_nt: TGTGCCAGCAGCTTAGAGGCAGCGGGAGTAACAGATACGCAGTATTTT
clone_size: -
v_call: TRBV7-2
j_call: TRBJ2-3
d_call: TRBD2

cdr3_aa: CASNAGDRTGELFF
cdr3_nt: TGCGCCAGCAATGCTGGGGATCGCACCGGGGAGCTGTTTTTT
clone_size: -
v_call: TRBV5-1
j_call: TRBJ2-2
d_call: -

cdr3_aa: CASSLGTGLEYNEQFF
cdr3_nt: TGCGCCAGCAGCTTGGGGACGGGACTAGAATACAATGAGCAGTTCTTC
clone_size: -
v_call: TRBV5-1
j_call: TRBJ2-1
d_call: TRBD2

cdr3_aa: CASSPREAGGPGTGELFF
cdr3_nt: TGTGCCAGCAGCCCTCGGGAGGCGGGAGGGCCGGGTACCGGGGAGCTGTTTTTT
clone_size: -
v_call: TRBV5-4
j_call: TRBJ2-2
d_call: TRBD2

cdr3_aa: CASSLDRRSYNEQFF
cdr3_nt: TGTGCCAGCAGCTTAGACCGACGGTCCTACAATGAGCAGTTCTTC
clone_size: -
v_call: TRBV7-2
j_call: TRBJ2-1
d_call: -

cdr3_aa: CASSEFRGYTF
cdr3_nt: TGTGCCAGCAGTGAATTCCGAGGCTACACCTTC
clone_size: -
v_call: TRBV6-1
j_call: TRBJ1-2
d_call: -

cdr3_aa: CASSYSTSGVYEQYF
cdr3_nt: TGTGCCAGCAGTTACTCGACTAGCGGGGTCTACGAGCAGTACTTC
clone_size: -
v_call: TRBV6-5
j_call: TRBJ2-7
d_call: TRBD2

cdr3_aa: CASSFSSTQETQYF
cdr3_nt: TGTGCCAGCAGCTTTAGTAGTACCCAAGAGACCCAGTACTTC
clone_size: -
v_call: TRBV7-9
j_call: TRBJ2-5
d_call: -

cdr3_aa: CASSLRGWDRAQPQHF
cdr3_nt: TGTGCCAGCAGCTTGAGGGGTTGGGACAGGGCCCAGCCCCAGCATTTT
clone_size: once
v_call: TRBV11-2
j_call: TRBJ1-5
d_call: TRBD1

cdr3_aa: CASSAGQGAGSPLHF
cdr3_nt: TGTGCCAGCAGCGCCGGACAGGGGGCTGGTTCACCCCTCCACTTT
clone_size: -
v_call: TRBV9
j_call: TRBJ1-6
d_call: TRBD1

cdr3_aa: CASSPGGGTDTQYF
cdr3_nt: TGTGCCAGTAGTCCGGGGGGGGGCACAGATACGCAGTATTTT
clone_size: -
v_call: TRBV19
j_call: TRBJ2-3
d_call: TRBD2

cdr3_aa: CASSISRGSYQPQHF
cdr3_nt: TGTGCCAGTAGTATTTCCAGGGGTTCATATCAGCCCCAGCATTTT
clone_size: -
v_call: TRBV19
j_call: TRBJ1-5
d_call: -

cdr3_aa: CASRTNEGYTF
cdr3_nt: TGCGCCAGCAGAACAAACGAAGGCTACACCTTC
clone_size: -
v_call: TRBV5-1
j_call: TRBJ1-2
d_call: -

cdr3_aa: CAWSVPDRTYNQPQHF
cdr3_nt: TGTGCCTGGAGTGTACCAGACAGGACTTACAATCAGCCCCAGCATTTT
clone_size: once
v_call: TRBV30
j_call: TRBJ1-5
d_call: -

cdr3_aa: CASSKDYQKTYNEQFF
cdr3_nt: TGTGCCAGCAGCAAGGACTACCAGAAAACCTACAATGAGCAGTTCTTC
clone_size: -
v_call: TRBV21-1
j_call: TRBJ2-1
d_call: -

cdr3_aa: CASSLEGDLLFYNSPLHF
cdr3_nt: TGTGCCAGCAGCTTAGAGGGGGATCTACTCTTTTATAATTCACCCCTCCACTTT
clone_size: -
v_call: TRBV7-9
j_call: TRBJ1-6
d_call: -

cdr3_aa: CASSPLTGELFF
cdr3_nt: TGTGCCAGCTCACCTTTAACCGGGGAGCTGTTTTTT
clone_size: -
v_call: TRBV18
j_call: TRBJ2-2
d_call: -

cdr3_aa: CASSLQNTQYF
cdr3_nt: TGTGCCAGCAGCCTACAGAATACGCAGTATTTT
clone_size: -
v_call: TRBV6-5
j_call: TRBJ2-3
d_call: -

cdr3_aa: CASSEGLISGNTIYF
cdr3_nt: TGTGCCAGCTCAGAGGGACTGATCTCTGGAAACACCATATATTTT
clone_size: -
v_call: TRBV18
j_call: TRBJ1-3
d_call: -

cdr3_aa: CASSDRGTLAAEQYF
cdr3_nt: TGTGCCAGCAGTGACCGAGGGACATTGGCGGCGGAGCAGTACTTC
clone_size: -
v_call: TRBV6-1
j_call: TRBJ2-7
d_call: -

cdr3_aa: CASSMGVSGTEAFF
cdr3_nt: TGTGCCAGCTCAATGGGGGTATCGGGAACTGAAGCTTTCTTT
clone_size: -
v_call: TRBV18
j_call: TRBJ1-1
d_call: -

cdr3_aa: CASSPGTGAGNTIYF
cdr3_nt: TGTGCCAGCAGTCCCGGGACAGGAGCTGGAAACACCATATATTTT
clone_size: -
v_call: TRBV2
j_call: TRBJ1-3
d_call: TRBD1

cdr3_aa: CASSQAGRNLYNEQFF
cdr3_nt: TGCGCCAGCAGCCAAGCGGGGCGGAACTTATACAATGAGCAGTTCTTC
clone_size: -
v_call: TRBV4-1
j_call: TRBJ2-1
d_call: -

cdr3_aa: CASSFPRGISTDTQYF
cdr3_nt: TGTGCCAGCAGCTTCCCGCGGGGGATTAGCACAGATACGCAGTATTTT
clone_size: -
v_call: TRBV5-8
j_call: TRBJ2-3
d_call: TRBD2

cdr3_aa: CASKTDRVTLNSPLHF
cdr3_nt: TGTGCCAGTAAAACCGACAGGGTGACCCTTAATTCACCCCTCCACTTT
clone_size: once
v_call: TRBV27
j_call: TRBJ1-6
d_call: TRBD1

cdr3_aa: CASSLGASGRAYEQFF
cdr3_nt: TGTGCCAGCAGCTTAGGGGCTAGCGGGAGGGCCTATGAGCAGTTCTTC
clone_size: -
v_call: TRBV7-2
j_call: TRBJ2-1
d_call: TRBD2

cdr3_aa: CASTRQGSYNEQFF
cdr3_nt: TGTGCCAGCACACGACAGGGGTCCTACAATGAGCAGTTCTTC
clone_size: -
v_call: TRBV6-5
j_call: TRBJ2-1
d_call: TRBD1

cdr3_aa: CASSQESGQQYGYTF
cdr3_nt: TGCGCCAGCAGCCAAGAGAGCGGACAGCAGTATGGCTACACCTTC
clone_size: -
v_call: TRBV4-1
j_call: TRBJ1-2
d_call: -

cdr3_aa: CASSPGGVEREQYF
cdr3_nt: TGTGCCAGCTCACCGGGCGGGGTAGAGCGCGAGCAGTACTTC
clone_size: -
v_call: TRBV18
j_call: TRBJ2-7
d_call: -

cdr3_aa: CASSFRLAGSISPSTDTQYF
cdr3_nt: TGTGCCAGTAGTTTCAGGCTAGCGGGAAGTATATCTCCTAGCACAGATACGCAGTATTTT
clone_size: -
v_call: TRBV19
j_call: TRBJ2-3
d_call: TRBD2

cdr3_aa: CASSPPLEGYTF
cdr3_nt: TGTGCCAGCAGCCCCCCCTTGGAAGGCTACACCTTC
clone_size: -
v_call: TRBV9
j_call: TRBJ1-2
d_call: -

cdr3_aa: CASSLFRTGNSGNTIYF
cdr3_nt: TGTGCCAGCAGCTTATTTCGGACAGGAAACTCTGGAAACACCATATATTTT
clone_size: -
v_call: TRBV11-2
j_call: TRBJ1-3
d_call: TRBD1

cdr3_aa: CATGGGRIGGEQYF
cdr3_nt: TGTGCCACCGGCGGGGGGCGAATCGGTGGCGAGCAGTACTTC
clone_size: few
v_call: TRBV6-5
j_call: TRBJ2-7
d_call: TRBD2

cdr3_aa: CASSFRTGGGYTF
cdr3_nt: TGTGCCAGCAGTTTCAGGACAGGGGGTGGCTACACCTTC
clone_size: -
v_call: TRBV27
j_call: TRBJ1-2
d_call: TRBD1

cdr3_aa: CASSLDQGTGNTIYF
cdr3_nt: TGCGCCAGCAGCTTGGATCAGGGAACTGGAAACACCATATATTTT
clone_size: once
v_call: TRBV5-1
j_call: TRBJ1-3
d_call: -

cdr3_aa: CASSGWVGTDTQYF
cdr3_nt: TGTGCCAGCAGCGGGTGGGTTGGCACAGATACGCAGTATTTT
clone_size: -
v_call: TRBV9
j_call: TRBJ2-3
d_call: -

cdr3_aa: CAWSPSGRAGETQYF
cdr3_nt: TGTGCCTGGAGTCCTAGCGGGAGGGCCGGTGAGACCCAGTACTTC
clone_size: -
v_call: TRBV30
j_call: TRBJ2-5
d_call: TRBD2

cdr3_aa: CASAAGVASYNEQFF
cdr3_nt: TGTGCCAGCGCAGCGGGAGTAGCTTCCTACAATGAGCAGTTCTTC
clone_size: -
v_call: TRBV6-5
j_call: TRBJ2-1
d_call: TRBD2

cdr3_aa: CSADRGLRAFF
cdr3_nt: TGCAGTGCCGACAGGGGGCTTCGGGCTTTCTTT
clone_size: -
v_call: TRBV20-1
j_call: TRBJ1-1
d_call: TRBD1

cdr3_aa: CASSLGRFEETQYF
cdr3_nt: TGTGCCAGCAGCCTTGGACGGTTTGAGGAGACCCAGTACTTC
clone_size: -
v_call: TRBV11-2
j_call: TRBJ2-5
d_call: -